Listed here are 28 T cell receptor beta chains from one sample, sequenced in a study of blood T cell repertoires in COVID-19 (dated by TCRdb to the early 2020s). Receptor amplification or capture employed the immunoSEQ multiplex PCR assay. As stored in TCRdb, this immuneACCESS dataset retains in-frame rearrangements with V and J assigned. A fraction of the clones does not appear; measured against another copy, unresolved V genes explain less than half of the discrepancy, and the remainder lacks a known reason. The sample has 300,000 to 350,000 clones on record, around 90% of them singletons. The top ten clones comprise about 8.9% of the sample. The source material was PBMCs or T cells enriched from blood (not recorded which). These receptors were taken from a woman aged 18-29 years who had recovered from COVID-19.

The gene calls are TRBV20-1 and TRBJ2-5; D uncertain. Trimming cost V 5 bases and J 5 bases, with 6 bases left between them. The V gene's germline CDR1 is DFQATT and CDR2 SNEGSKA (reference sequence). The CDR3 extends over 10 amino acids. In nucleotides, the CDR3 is TGCAGTGCTTACCGGGAGACCCAGTACTTC. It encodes CSAYRETQYF.

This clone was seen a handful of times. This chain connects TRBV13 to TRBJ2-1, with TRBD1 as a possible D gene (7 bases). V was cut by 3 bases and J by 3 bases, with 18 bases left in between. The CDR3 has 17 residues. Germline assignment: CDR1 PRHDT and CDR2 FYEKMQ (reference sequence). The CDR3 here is CASSFSLGGGHYNEQFF. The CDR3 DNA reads TGTGCCAGCAGCTTTTCCCTCGGAGGGGGCCACTACAATGAGCAGTTCTTC.

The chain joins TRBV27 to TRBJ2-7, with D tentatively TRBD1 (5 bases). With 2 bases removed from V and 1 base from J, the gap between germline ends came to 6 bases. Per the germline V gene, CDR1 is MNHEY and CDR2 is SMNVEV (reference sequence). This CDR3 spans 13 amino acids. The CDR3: CASSLQGSYEQYF. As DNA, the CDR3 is TGTGCCAGCAGTTTACAGGGTTCCTACGAGCAGTACTTC.

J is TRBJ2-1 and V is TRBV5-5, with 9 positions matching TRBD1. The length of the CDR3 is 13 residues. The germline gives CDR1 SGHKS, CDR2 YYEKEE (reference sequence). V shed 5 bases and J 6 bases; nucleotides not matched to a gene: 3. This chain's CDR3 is CASRETGGNEQFF. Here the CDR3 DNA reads TGTGCCAGCAGAGAGACAGGGGGCAATGAGCAGTTCTTC.

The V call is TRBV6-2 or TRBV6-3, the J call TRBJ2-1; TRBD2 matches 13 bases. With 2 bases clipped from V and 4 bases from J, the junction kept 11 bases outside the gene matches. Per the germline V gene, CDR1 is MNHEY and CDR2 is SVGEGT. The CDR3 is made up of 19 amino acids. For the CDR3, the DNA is TGTGCCAGCAGTTACGACAGAGGGACTAGCGGGACGGTATACAATGAGCAGTTCTTC. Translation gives CASSYDRGTSGTVYNEQFF.

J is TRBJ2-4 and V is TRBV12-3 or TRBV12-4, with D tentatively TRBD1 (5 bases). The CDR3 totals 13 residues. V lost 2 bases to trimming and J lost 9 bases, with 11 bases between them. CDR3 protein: CASSLSGQGIQYF. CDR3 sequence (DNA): TGTGCCAGCAGTTTATCAGGGCAAGGCATTCAGTACTTC.

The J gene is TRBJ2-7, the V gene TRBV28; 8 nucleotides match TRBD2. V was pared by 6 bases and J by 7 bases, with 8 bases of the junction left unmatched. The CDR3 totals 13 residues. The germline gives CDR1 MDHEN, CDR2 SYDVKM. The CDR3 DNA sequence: TGTGCCAGCAGCTCAGCGGGAGAGGGGGAGCAGTACTTC. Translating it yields CASSSAGEGEQYF.

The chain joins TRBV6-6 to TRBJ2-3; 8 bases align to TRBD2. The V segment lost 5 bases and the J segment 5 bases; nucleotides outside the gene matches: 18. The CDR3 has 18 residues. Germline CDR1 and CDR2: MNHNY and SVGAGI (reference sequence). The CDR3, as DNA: TGTGCCAGCAGTCGAAGGCCGCGGGGCGGGGGGCTGAAAGATACGCAGTATTTT. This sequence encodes CASSRRPRGGGLKDTQYF.

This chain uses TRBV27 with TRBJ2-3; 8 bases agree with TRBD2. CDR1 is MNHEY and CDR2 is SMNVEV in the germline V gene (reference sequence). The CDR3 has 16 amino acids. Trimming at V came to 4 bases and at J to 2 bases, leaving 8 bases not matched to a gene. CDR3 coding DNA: TGTGCCAGCAGTTCCGTTCCGGGGGGGGCCACAGATACGCAGTATTTT. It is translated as CASSSVPGGATDTQYF.

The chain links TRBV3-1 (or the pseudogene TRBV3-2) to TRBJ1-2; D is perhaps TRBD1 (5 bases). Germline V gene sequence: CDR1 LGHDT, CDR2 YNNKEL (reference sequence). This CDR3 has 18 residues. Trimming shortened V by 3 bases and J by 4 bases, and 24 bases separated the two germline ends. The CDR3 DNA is TGTGCCAGCAGCCATGTCTTGGGCAGTACAGGTTTTGTCTATGGCTACACCTTC. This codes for CASSHVLGSTGFVYGYTF.

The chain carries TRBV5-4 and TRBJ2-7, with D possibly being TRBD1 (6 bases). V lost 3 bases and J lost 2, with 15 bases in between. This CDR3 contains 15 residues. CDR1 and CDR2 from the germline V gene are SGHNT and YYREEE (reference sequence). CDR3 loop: CASSSPTAGAYEQYF. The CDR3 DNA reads TGTGCCAGCAGCTCCCCGACGGCAGGGGCCTACGAGCAGTACTTC.

CDR3 region: CASVTGNQPQHF. The CDR3 DNA is TGTGCCAGCGTCACGGGTAATCAGCCCCAGCATTTT. The rearrangement links TRBV28 to TRBJ1-5; no reliable D call. In germline, CDR1 is MDHEN, CDR2 SYDVKM. The CDR3 has 12 residues. The germline V and J ends were trimmed by 8 bases and 4 bases, with 9 bases remaining between them. Combining the CDR3 with reference TRBV28 and TRBJ1-5 gives the whole variable domain DVKVTQSSRYLVKRTGEKVFLECVQDMDHENMFWYRQDPGLGLRLIYFSYDVKMKEKGDIPEGYSVSREKKERFSLILESASTNQTSMYLCASVTGNQPQHFGDGTRLSIL.

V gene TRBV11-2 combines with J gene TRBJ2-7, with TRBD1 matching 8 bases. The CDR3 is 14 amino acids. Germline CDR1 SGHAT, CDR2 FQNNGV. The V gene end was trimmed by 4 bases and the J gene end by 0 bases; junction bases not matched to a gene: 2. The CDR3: CASSSQGDSYEQYF. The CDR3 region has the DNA TGTGCCAGCAGCTCACAGGGGGACTCCTACGAGCAGTACTTC.

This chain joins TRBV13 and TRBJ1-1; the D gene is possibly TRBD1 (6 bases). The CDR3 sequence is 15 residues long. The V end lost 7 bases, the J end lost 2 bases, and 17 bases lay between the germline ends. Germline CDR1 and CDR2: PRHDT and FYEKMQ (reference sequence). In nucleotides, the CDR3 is TGTGCCAGCAATTTAAGGGGGGAGGGCAACACTGAAGCTTTCTTT. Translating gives CASNLRGEGNTEAFF.

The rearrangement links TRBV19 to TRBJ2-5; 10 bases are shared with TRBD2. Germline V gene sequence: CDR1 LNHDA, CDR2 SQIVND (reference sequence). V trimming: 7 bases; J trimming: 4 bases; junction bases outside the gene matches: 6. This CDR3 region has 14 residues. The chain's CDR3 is CASTEAGGRETQYF. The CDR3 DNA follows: TGTGCCAGTACAGAAGCGGGGGGGCGAGAGACCCAGTACTTC. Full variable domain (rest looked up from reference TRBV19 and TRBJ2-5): DGGITQSPKYLFRKEGQNVTLSCEQNLNHDAMYWYRQDPGQGLRLIYYSQIVNDFQKGDIAEGYSVSREKKESFPLTVTSAQKNPTAFYLCASTEAGGRETQYFGPGTRLLVL.

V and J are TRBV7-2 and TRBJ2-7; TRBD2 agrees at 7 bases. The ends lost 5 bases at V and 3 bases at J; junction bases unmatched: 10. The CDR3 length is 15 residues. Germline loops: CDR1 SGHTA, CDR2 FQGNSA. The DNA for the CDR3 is TGTGCCAGCAGCAGCCGAGGCGGGAGTAACTACGAGCAGTACTTC. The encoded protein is CASSSRGGSNYEQYF.

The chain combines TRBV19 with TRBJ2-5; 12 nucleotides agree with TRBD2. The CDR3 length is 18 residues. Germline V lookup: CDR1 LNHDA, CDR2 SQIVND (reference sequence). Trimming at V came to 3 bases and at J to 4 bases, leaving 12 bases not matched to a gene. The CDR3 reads CASSMGSTTSGRRETQYF. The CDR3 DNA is TGTGCCAGTAGTATGGGGAGTACGACTAGCGGGAGACGAGAGACCCAGTACTTC. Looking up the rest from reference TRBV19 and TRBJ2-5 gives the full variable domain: DGGITQSPKYLFRKEGQNVTLSCEQNLNHDAMYWYRQDPGQGLRLIYYSQIVNDFQKGDIAEGYSVSREKKESFPLTVTSAQKNPTAFYLCASSMGSTTSGRRETQYFGPGTRLLVL.

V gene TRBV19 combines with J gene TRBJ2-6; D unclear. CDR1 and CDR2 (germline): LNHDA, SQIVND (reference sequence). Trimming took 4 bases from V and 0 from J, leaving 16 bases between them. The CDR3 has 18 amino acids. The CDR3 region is CASSNPPPWLSGANVLTF. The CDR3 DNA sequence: TGTGCCAGTAGTAATCCACCACCCTGGCTCTCTGGGGCCAACGTCCTGACTTTC.

The CDR3: CAINRVLNTEAFF. The CDR3 DNA reads TGTGCCATTAACAGGGTTTTAAACACTGAAGCTTTCTTT. The V call is TRBV28, the J call TRBJ1-1; possible D gene TRBD1, 6 bases. CDR3 size: 13 residues. Trimming shortened V by 10 bases and J by 2 bases, and 14 bases separated the two germline ends. Germline CDR1 MDHEN, CDR2 SYDVKM.

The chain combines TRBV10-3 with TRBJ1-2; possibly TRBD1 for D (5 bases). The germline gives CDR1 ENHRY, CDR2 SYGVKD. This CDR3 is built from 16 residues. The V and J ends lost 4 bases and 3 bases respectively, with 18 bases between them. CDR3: CAISAYPPQGHYGYTF. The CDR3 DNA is TGTGCCATCAGTGCCTACCCCCCTCAGGGTCACTATGGCTACACCTTC.

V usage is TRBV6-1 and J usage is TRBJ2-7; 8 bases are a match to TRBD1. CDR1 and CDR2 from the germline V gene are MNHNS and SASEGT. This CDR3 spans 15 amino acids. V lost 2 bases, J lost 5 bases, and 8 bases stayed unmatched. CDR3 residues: CASSEPGRGRNEQYF. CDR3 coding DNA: TGTGCCAGCAGTGAACCTGGCAGGGGGCGGAACGAGCAGTACTTC.

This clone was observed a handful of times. CDR3 bases: TGTGCCAGCAGTTACCAGGCGTCCATTAATGAAAAACTGTTTTTT. This encodes CASSYQASINEKLFF. The chain uses TRBV6-5 and TRBJ1-4, with D uncertain. CDR3 length: 15 amino acids. From germline, CDR1 is MNHEY and CDR2 SVGAGI. V was shortened by 2 bases and J by 4 bases, with 11 bases between the two germline ends.

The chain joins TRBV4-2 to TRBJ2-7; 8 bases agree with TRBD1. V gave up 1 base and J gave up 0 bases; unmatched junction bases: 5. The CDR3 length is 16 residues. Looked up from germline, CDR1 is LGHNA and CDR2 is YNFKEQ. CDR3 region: CASSQARTGSSYEQYF. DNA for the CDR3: TGTGCCAGCAGCCAAGCGCGGACAGGGAGCTCCTACGAGCAGTACTTC.

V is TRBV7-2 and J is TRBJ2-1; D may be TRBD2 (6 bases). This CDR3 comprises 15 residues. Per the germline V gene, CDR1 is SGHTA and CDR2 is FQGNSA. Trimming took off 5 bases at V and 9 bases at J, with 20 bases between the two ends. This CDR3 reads CASSASMEGTPEQFF. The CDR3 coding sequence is TGTGCCAGCAGCGCCAGTATGGAGGGTACGCCTGAGCAGTTCTTC. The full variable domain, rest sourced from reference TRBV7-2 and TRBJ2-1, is GAGVSQSPSNKVTEKGKDVELRCDPISGHTALYWYRQSLGQGLEFLIYFQGNSAPDKSGLPSDRFSAERTGGSVSTLTIQRTQQEDSAVYLCASSASMEGTPEQFFGPGTRLTVL.

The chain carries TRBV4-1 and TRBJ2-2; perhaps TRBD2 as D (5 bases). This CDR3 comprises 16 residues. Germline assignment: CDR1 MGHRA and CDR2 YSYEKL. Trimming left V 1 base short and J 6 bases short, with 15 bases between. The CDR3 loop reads CASSQVLSEGAGELFF. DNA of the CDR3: TGCGCCAGCAGCCAAGTCCTGAGTGAGGGTGCCGGGGAGCTGTTTTTT.

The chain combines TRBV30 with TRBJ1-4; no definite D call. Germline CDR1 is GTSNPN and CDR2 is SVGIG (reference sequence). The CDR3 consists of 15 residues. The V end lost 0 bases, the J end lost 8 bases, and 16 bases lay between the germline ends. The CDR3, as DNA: TGTGCCTGGAGTGTACTCAGGAGGGCGGGCGAAAAACTGTTTTTT. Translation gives CAWSVLRRAGEKLFF.

The CDR3 sequence: CASSQDRTSGYNEQFF. The CDR3 nucleotides read TGTGCCAGCAGCCAAGATAGGACTAGCGGATACAATGAGCAGTTCTTC. V and J are TRBV5-6 and TRBJ2-1; 10 nucleotides align to TRBD2. The V and J ends lost 4 bases and 4 bases, in that order; junction bases with no gene match: 8. The CDR3 totals 16 residues. Germline CDR1 and CDR2: SGHDT and YYEEEE.

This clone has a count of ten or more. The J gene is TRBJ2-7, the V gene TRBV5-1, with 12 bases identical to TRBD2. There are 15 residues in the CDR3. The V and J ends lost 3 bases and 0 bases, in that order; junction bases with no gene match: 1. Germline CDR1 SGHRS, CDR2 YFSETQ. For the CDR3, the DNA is TGCGCCAGCAGCTGGACTAGCGGGGACTCCTACGAGCAGTACTTC. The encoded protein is CASSWTSGDSYEQYF. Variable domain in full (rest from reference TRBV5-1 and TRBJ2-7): KAGVTQTPRYLIKTRGQQVTLSCSPISGHRSVSWYQQTPGQGLQFLFEYFSETQRNKGNFPGRFSGRQFSNSRSEMNVSTLELGDSALYLCASSWTSGDSYEQYFGPGTRLTVT.